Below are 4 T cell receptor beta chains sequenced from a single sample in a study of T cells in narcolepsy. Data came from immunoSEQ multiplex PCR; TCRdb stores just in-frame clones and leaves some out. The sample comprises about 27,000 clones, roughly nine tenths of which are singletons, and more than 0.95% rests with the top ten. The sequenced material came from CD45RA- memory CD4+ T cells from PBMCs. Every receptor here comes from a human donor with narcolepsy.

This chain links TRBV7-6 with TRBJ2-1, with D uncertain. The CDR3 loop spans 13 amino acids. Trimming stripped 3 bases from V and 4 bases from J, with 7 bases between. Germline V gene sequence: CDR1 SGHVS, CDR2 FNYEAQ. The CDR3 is CASSLWGYNEQFF. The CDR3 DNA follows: TGTGCCAGCAGCTTGTGGGGATACAATGAGCAGTTCTTC.

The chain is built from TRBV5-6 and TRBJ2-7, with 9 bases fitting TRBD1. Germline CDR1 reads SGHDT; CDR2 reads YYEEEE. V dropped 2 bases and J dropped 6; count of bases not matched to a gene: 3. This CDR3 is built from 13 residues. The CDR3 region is CASSLTGGAEQYF. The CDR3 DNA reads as TGTGCCAGCAGCTTAACAGGGGGCGCCGAGCAGTACTTC.

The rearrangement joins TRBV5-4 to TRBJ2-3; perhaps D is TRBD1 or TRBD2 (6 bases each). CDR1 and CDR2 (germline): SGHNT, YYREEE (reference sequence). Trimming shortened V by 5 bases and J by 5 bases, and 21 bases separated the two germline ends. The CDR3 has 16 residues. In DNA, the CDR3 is TGTGCCAGCAGAAAAGGAGGCTGGGGGGCCAGAGATACGCAGTATTTT. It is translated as CASRKGGWGARDTQYF.

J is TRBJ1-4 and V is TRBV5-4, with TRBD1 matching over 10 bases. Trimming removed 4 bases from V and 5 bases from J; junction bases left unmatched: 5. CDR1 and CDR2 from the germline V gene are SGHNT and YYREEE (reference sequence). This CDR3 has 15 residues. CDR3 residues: CASSSPGQGNEKLFF. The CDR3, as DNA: TGTGCCAGCAGCAGTCCGGGACAGGGGAATGAAAAACTGTTTTTT.